Sequencing of this T cell receptor beta chain was carried out in a study of PD-L1 blockade in urothelial cancer. Documented time point: peripheral blood 6 weeks after treatment start. Some clones are missing from TCRdb's copy, which holds only in-frame ones; the method was immunoSEQ multiplex PCR. This table has 90,000 to 130,000 clones, approximately 90% appearing once. The material was PBMCs, obtained around atezolizumab (anti-PD-L1) treatment. This TCR derives from a man aged 55 to 70 with urothelial cancer.

The CDR3 sequence is CASSQGSGDEQFF. In DNA, the CDR3 is TGTGCCAGCAGCCAGGGGAGTGGCGATGAGCAGTTCTTC. The chain carries TRBV4-2 and TRBJ2-1; possibly TRBD2 for D (5 bases). Trimming removed 3 bases from V and 8 bases from J, with 11 bases in between. The germline V gene encodes CDR1 LGHNA and CDR2 YNFKEQ. This CDR3 is 13 amino acids long.